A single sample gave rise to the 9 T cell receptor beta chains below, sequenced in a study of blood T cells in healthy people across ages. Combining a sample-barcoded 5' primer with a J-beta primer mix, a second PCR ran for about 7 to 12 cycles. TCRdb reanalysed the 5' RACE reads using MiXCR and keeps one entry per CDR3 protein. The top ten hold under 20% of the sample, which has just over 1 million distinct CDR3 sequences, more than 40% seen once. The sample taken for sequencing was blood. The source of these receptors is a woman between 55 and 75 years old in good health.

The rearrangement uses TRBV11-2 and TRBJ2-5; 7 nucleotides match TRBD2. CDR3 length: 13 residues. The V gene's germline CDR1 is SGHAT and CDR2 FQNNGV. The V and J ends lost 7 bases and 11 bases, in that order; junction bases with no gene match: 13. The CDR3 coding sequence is TGTGCCAGCAAGGGGACTAATGGGAATGAGCAGTACTTC. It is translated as CASKGTNGNEQYF.

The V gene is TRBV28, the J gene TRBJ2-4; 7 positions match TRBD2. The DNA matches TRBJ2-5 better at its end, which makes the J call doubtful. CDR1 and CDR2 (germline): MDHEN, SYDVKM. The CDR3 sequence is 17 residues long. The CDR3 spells CASSSPLQLANQETQYF. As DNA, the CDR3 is TGTGCCAGCAGTTCCCCTCTACAACTAGCGAATCAAGAGACCCAGTACTTC.

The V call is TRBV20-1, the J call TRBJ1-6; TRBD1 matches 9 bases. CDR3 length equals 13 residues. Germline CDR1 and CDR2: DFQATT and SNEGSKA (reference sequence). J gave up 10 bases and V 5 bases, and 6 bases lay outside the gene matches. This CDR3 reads CSAFGQGSSPLHF. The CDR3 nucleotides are TGCAGTGCTTTTGGACAGGGGTCCTCACCCCTCCACTTT.

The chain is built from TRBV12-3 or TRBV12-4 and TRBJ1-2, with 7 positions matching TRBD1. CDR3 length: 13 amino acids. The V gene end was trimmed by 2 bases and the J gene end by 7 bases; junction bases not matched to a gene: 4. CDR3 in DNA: TGTGCCAGCAGTTTAAATAGGGGGCTTGGCTACACCTTC. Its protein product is CASSLNRGLGYTF.

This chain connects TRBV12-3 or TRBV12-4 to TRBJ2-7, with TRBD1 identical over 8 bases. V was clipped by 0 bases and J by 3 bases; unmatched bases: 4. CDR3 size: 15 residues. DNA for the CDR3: TGTGCCAGCAGTTTAGCGAAAGGACAGGGCTACGAGCAGTACTTC. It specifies CASSLAKGQGYEQYF.

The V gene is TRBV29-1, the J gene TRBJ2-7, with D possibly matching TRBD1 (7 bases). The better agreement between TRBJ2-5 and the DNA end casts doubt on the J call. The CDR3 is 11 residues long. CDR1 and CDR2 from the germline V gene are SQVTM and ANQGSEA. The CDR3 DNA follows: TGCAGCGGACAGGGAGGCCAGACCCAGTACTTC. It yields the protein CSGQGGQTQYF.

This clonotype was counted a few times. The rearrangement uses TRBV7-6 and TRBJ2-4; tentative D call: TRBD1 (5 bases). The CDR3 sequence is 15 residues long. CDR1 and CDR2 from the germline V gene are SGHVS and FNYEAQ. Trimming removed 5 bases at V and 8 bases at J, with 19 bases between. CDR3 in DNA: TGTGCCAGCAGCACTGGGTGGGGCCCCTCGGACATTCAGTACTTC. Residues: CASSTGWGPSDIQYF.

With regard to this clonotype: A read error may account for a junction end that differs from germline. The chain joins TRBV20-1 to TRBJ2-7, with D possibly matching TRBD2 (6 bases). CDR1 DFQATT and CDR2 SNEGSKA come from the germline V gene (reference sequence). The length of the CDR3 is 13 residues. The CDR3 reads CSARRGIDYGQYF. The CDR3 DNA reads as TGCAGTGCTAGACGCGGGATTGACTACGGGCAGTACTTC.

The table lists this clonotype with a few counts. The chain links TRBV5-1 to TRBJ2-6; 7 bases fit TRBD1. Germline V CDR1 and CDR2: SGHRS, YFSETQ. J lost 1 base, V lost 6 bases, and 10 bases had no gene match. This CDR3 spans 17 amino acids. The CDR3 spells CASTEWAGGSGANVLTF. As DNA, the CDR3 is TGCGCCAGCACCGAGTGGGCAGGGGGATCTGGGGCCAACGTCCTGACTTTC.